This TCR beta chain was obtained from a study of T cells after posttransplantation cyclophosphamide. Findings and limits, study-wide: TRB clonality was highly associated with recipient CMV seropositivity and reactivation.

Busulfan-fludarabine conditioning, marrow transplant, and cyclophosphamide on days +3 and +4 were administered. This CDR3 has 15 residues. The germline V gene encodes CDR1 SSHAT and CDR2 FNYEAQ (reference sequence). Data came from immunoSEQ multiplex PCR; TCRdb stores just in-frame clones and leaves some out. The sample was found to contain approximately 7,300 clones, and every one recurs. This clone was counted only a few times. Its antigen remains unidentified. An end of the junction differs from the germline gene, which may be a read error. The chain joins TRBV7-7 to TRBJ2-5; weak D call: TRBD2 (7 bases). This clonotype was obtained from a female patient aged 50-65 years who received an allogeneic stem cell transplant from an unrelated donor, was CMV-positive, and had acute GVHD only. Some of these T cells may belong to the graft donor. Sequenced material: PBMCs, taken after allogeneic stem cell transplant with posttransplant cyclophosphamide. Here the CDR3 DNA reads TGTGCTAGCAGCTTAGGTGGGGGGGGCGTAGAGACCCAGTACTTC. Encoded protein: CASSLGGGGVETQYF. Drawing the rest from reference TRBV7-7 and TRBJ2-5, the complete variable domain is GAGVSQSPRYKVTKRGQDVTLRCDPISSHATLYWYQQALGQGPEFLTYFNYEAQPDKSGLPSDRFSAERPEGSISTLTIQRTEQRDSAMYRCASSLGGGGVETQYFGPGTRLLVL.